This passage covers 9 T cell receptor beta chains from one sample sequenced in a study of blood T cell repertoires in COVID-19. Repertoires were generated with immunoSEQ multiplex PCR, while TCRdb's copy carries only in-frame clones and drops some. This table holds fewer than 60,000 clones, approximately 90% found once. Source material: peripheral blood. These TCRs come from a human donor with acute or convalescent COVID-19. The donor label of this sample is uncertain.

The chain employs TRBV5-4 and TRBJ1-1; D remains unclear. This CDR3 has 13 amino acids. The V gene's germline CDR1 is SGHNT and CDR2 YYREEE (reference sequence). The ends were cut back, 2 bases at V and 1 base at J, with 6 bases in the middle. The CDR3 coding sequence is TGTGCCAGCAGCTTTGACAAGAACACTGAAGCTTTCTTT. Residues: CASSFDKNTEAFF.

The chain is built from TRBV14 and TRBJ2-3; TRBD1 agrees at 12 bases. The CDR3 is made up of 20 amino acids. CDR1 SGHDN and CDR2 FVKESK come from the germline V gene. Losses at the gene ends were 5 bases for V and 2 bases for J; bases not matched to a gene: 17. CDR3 nucleotide sequence: TGTGCCAGCAGCTTCAGCCAAACCGGGACAGGGGGCTTCGTCACAGATACGCAGTATTTT. Its protein is CASSFSQTGTGGFVTDTQYF.

V and J are TRBV27 and TRBJ2-3, with 9 positions matching TRBD2. The CDR3 consists of 17 residues. The V and J ends lost 3 bases and 1 base, in that order; junction bases with no gene match: 8. Germline loops: CDR1 MNHEY, CDR2 SMNVEV (reference sequence). The CDR3 here is CASSFWRGGLGTDTQYF. The CDR3 region has the DNA TGTGCCAGCAGTTTCTGGCGGGGGGGCCTCGGCACAGATACGCAGTATTTT.

CDR3 protein: CASSSTANYGYTF. DNA of the CDR3: TGTGCCAGTAGTTCGACAGCTAACTATGGCTACACCTTC. The chain recombines TRBV19 with TRBJ1-2; possible D gene TRBD1, 5 bases. V was cut by 5 bases and J by 0 bases, with 7 bases left in between. In germline, CDR1 is LNHDA, CDR2 SQIVND (reference sequence). This CDR3 has 13 amino acids.

This clone was seen a handful of times. The V gene is TRBV5-6, the J gene TRBJ2-3; tentative D call: TRBD2 (6 bases). V lost 0 bases and J lost 5, with 16 bases in between. Germline V gene lookup returns CDR1 SGHDT and CDR2 YYEEEE. The CDR3 extends over 16 amino acids. The chain's CDR3 is CASSLAGRGYIDTQYF. CDR3 bases: TGTGCCAGCAGCTTGGCCGGGCGGGGTTATATAGATACGCAGTATTTT.

The V and J genes are TRBV29-1 and TRBJ2-1; possible D gene TRBD1, 6 bases. CDR3 length equals 11 residues. Germline V gene data show CDR1 as SQVTM and CDR2 as ANQGSEA. V lost 7 bases and J lost 4, with 8 bases in between. CDR3 DNA sequence: TGCAGCGGGGGACATTACAATGAGCAGTTCTTC. Its protein product is CSGGHYNEQFF.

This clone was detected only once. V and J are TRBV5-1 and TRBJ1-4; 7 nucleotides agree with TRBD1. Germline loops: CDR1 SGHRS, CDR2 YFSETQ. The CDR3 sequence is 14 residues long. V trimming: 1 base; J trimming: 8 bases; junction bases outside the gene matches: 5. CDR3 DNA: TGCGCCAGCAGCTTGCAGGGGGTTCGGGAAAAACTGTTTTTT. This codes for CASSLQGVREKLFF.

The V call is TRBV28, the J call TRBJ2-3; weak D call: TRBD1 (6 bases). The CDR3 consists of 20 residues. Germline V gene sequence: CDR1 MDHEN, CDR2 SYDVKM. V dropped 2 bases and J dropped 0 bases, with 24 bases sitting between them. CDR3 sequence reads: CASSLHGRGKRLTSTDTQYF. The CDR3 nucleotides are TGTGCCAGCAGTTTACACGGCAGGGGAAAACGCCTTACTAGCACAGATACGCAGTATTTT.

This clone was seen only a few times. The rearrangement links TRBV24-1 to TRBJ2-1, with 8 bases aligning to TRBD1. The ends lost 2 bases at V and 5 bases at J; junction bases unmatched: 4. The CDR3 spans 15 residues. Per the germline V gene, CDR1 is KGHDR and CDR2 is SFDVKD. The CDR3 here is CATSDYEQGDNEQFF. The CDR3 DNA follows: TGTGCCACCAGTGATTACGAACAGGGGGACAATGAGCAGTTCTTC.